A selection of T cell receptor beta chains follows, all from one sample in a study of shared clonotypes between healthy human individuals. Sequencing was performed with immunoSEQ multiplex PCR; in TCRdb, only in-frame clones are kept and a portion is missing. Altogether under 750,000 clones are present, roughly 72% being singletons, with the ten largest covering around 1.8%. The sequencing input was memory CD4+ T cells sorted from blood. The receptors were sampled from a woman in her 30s in good health. The CDR3 runs from the conserved cysteine through the conserved F or W. Fields, in order: V gene, D gene, J gene, clone size, CDR3 protein, CDR3 DNA. D genes are given only for firm matches. Clone size appears in some rows only: once, few, many, or a class for an expanded clone.

TRBV5-1	.	TRBJ2-6	once	CASSLVVGGSGANVLTF	TGCGCCAGCAGCTTGGTTGTGGGAGGATCTGGGGCCAACGTCCTGACTTTC
TRBV29-1	.	TRBJ1-1	.	CSVDRDRDTEAFF	TGCAGCGTTGACAGGGACCGAGACACTGAAGCTTTCTTT
TRBV2	TRBD2	TRBJ2-4	.	CASSEWTAGGIQYF	TGTGCCAGCAGTGAGTGGACAGCGGGAGGGATTCAGTACTTC
TRBV28	TRBD1	TRBJ2-2	.	CASSFNRGLGGELFF	TGTGCCAGCAGTTTCAACAGGGGCCTCGGCGGGGAGCTGTTTTTT
TRBV28	.	TRBJ2-7	.	CASTPARRGVRGSYEQYF	TGTGCCAGCACCCCGGCGAGGAGGGGGGTCCGTGGCTCCTACGAGCAGTACTTC
TRBV11-2	.	TRBJ2-2	few	CASSSFTEAGELFF	TGTGCCAGCAGCTCATTCACAGAAGCCGGGGAGCTGTTTTTT
TRBV5-1	TRBD2	TRBJ2-2	.	CASSPNGGRGTGELFF	TGCGCCAGCAGCCCCAATGGCGGGAGGGGCACCGGGGAGCTGTTTTTT
TRBV19	.	TRBJ2-3	.	CASSIVSLPTDTQYF	TGTGCCAGTAGTATAGTGTCGCTGCCCACAGATACGCAGTATTTT
TRBV14	.	TRBJ2-1	.	CASSQYRGTIKQFF	TGTGCCAGCAGCCAATATCGGGGCACAATCAAGCAGTTCTTC
TRBV18	.	TRBJ2-3	.	CASSNADTQYF	TGTGCCAGCTCAAATGCAGATACGCAGTATTTT
TRBV28	.	TRBJ2-6	.	CASTKDTLSGANVLTF	TGTGCCAGCACCAAGGACACTCTCTCTGGGGCCAACGTCCTGACTTTC
TRBV10-3	.	TRBJ2-3	.	CAISDPPGGAADTQYF	TGTGCCATCAGTGACCCCCCTGGGGGCGCGGCAGATACGCAGTATTTT
TRBV27	TRBD2	TRBJ2-1	.	CASSSLAGVYNEQFF	TGTGCCAGCAGTTCACTAGCGGGAGTTTATAATGAGCAGTTCTTC
TRBV11-2	TRBD2	TRBJ2-7	once	CASSTELTFGLAGVKEQYF	TGTGCCAGCAGCACAGAACTCACATTCGGACTAGCGGGAGTAAAAGAGCAGTACTTC
TRBV7-2	.	TRBJ2-1	few	CASSQVTLWVKEQFF	TGTGCCAGCAGCCAGGTGACACTATGGGTGAAGGAGCAGTTCTTC
TRBV28	TRBD1	TRBJ1-5	.	CASKTGGQGYQPQHF	TGTGCCAGCAAAACGGGGGGACAGGGATATCAGCCCCAGCATTTT
TRBV27	.	TRBJ2-7	.	CASSSTGTYEQYF	TGTGCCAGCAGTAGCACAGGGACCTACGAGCAGTACTTC
TRBV5-4	.	TRBJ1-1	.	CASSLFGTGNTEAFF	TGTGCCAGCAGCTTGTTCGGGACGGGAAACACTGAAGCTTTCTTT
TRBV15	.	TRBJ2-6	once	CATTTKTGISPGANVLTF	TGTGCCACCACCACTAAAACAGGGATCTCGCCCGGGGCCAACGTCCTGACTTTC
TRBV4-1	.	TRBJ1-5	.	CASSQGRAAGNQPQHF	TGCGCCAGCAGCCAAGGGCGGGCAGCAGGCAATCAGCCCCAGCATTTT
TRBV5-1	TRBD2	TRBJ2-7	many	CASSGGTSGTEQYF	TGCGCCAGCAGCGGGGGGACTAGCGGGACCGAGCAGTACTTC
TRBV28	TRBD2	TRBJ2-1	.	CASITGGADYNEQFF	TGTGCCAGCATTACGGGGGGAGCAGACTACAATGAGCAGTTCTTC
TRBV4-1	TRBD2	TRBJ2-2	.	CASSPRLAGAGGTGELFF	TGCGCCAGCAGCCCTCGCCTAGCGGGAGCTGGGGGCACCGGGGAGCTGTTTTTT
TRBV6-4	.	TRBJ2-3	.	CASSEDFRSDTQYF	TGTGCCAGCAGTGAGGACTTCAGGTCAGATACGCAGTATTTT
TRBV6-5	TRBD1	TRBJ2-7	many	CASSSGQGALGEQYF	TGTGCCAGCAGTTCGGGACAGGGGGCGCTGGGCGAGCAGTACTTC
TRBV2	.	TRBJ1-1	.	CAGAVFNTEAFF	TGTGCCGGGGCTGTTTTTAACACTGAAGCTTTCTTT
TRBV28	TRBD2	TRBJ2-7	.	CASSPRPGTSRYEQYF	TGTGCCAGCAGTCCCCGGCCAGGGACTAGTCGGTACGAGCAGTACTTC
TRBV4-1	.	TRBJ2-7	.	CASSQEGIKQYF	TGCGCCAGCAGCCAAGAAGGGATAAAGCAGTACTTC
TRBV7-2	.	TRBJ2-2	.	CASSVFTGELFF	TGTGCCAGCAGTGTATTCACCGGGGAGCTGTTTTTT
TRBV5-1	.	TRBJ1-3	.	CASSLDGLGAFSGNTIYF	TGCGCCAGCAGCTTGGATGGGCTGGGCGCCTTCTCTGGAAACACCATATATTTT
TRBV5-8	TRBD1	TRBJ2-7	.	CASSLQIGTGRKKTYEQYF	TGTGCCAGCAGCCTTCAAATTGGGACAGGGAGGAAAAAAACCTACGAGCAGTACTTC
TRBV28	TRBD1	TRBJ1-4	.	CASSPRGTGFNEKLFF	TGTGCCAGCAGTCCACGTGGGACAGGCTTTAATGAAAAACTGTTTTTT
TRBV5-1	.	TRBJ2-7	few	CASSLAGVGSSNYEQYF	TGCGCCAGCAGCTTGGCCGGGGTAGGGTCAAGTAACTACGAGCAGTACTTC
TRBV25-1	.	TRBJ1-1	.	CASRGTRLRDTEAFF	TGTGCCAGCCGGGGGACCCGATTAAGGGACACTGAAGCTTTCTTT
TRBV6-5	.	TRBJ1-1	few	CASSYSGGGTEAFF	TGTGCCAGCAGTTACTCTGGAGGGGGCACTGAAGCTTTCTTT
TRBV28	.	TRBJ1-5	.	CASSFRQGGQPQHF	TGTGCCAGCAGTTTCAGGCAGGGAGGGCAGCCCCAGCATTTT
TRBV5-1	TRBD1	TRBJ2-3	.	CASSRWDRDTQYF	TGCGCCAGCAGCAGGTGGGACAGAGATACGCAGTATTTT
TRBV11-2	.	TRBJ2-7	.	CASSATVGPLSYEQYF	TGTGCCAGCAGCGCAACCGTGGGACCGCTCTCCTACGAGCAGTACTTC
TRBV11-2	.	TRBJ1-4	.	CASSLQPGLLLFF	TGTGCCAGCAGCCTACAACCGGGACTTTTACTGTTTTTT
TRBV27	.	TRBJ1-1	once	CASSLSGGTEAFF	TGTGCCAGCAGTTTATCGGGGGGAACTGAAGCTTTCTTT
TRBV19	.	TRBJ2-7	few	CASGGGRLYEQYF	TGTGCCAGTGGGGGAGGCAGACTCTACGAGCAGTACTTC
TRBV7-9	TRBD1	TRBJ1-2	once	CASSLVQWQGAARGYTF	TGTGCCAGCAGCTTAGTTCAGTGGCAGGGGGCAGCTCGGGGCTACACCTTC
TRBV19	.	TRBJ1-5	once	CASSWREKQPQHF	TGTGCCAGTAGTTGGAGAGAAAAACAGCCCCAGCATTTT
TRBV9	TRBD2	TRBJ2-1	.	CASSVVGGSSYNEQFF	TGTGCCAGCAGCGTAGTTGGCGGGAGTTCCTACAATGAGCAGTTCTTC
TRBV5-1	TRBD2	TRBJ2-1	.	CASSLLAGALNEQFF	TGCGCCAGCAGCTTACTAGCGGGAGCTCTCAATGAGCAGTTCTTC
TRBV28	TRBD1	TRBJ2-7	once	CASSLGTGVREQYF	TGTGCCAGCAGCTTAGGGACAGGGGTTCGCGAGCAGTACTTC
TRBV2	TRBD1	TRBJ1-2	many	CATPTGDYGYTF	TGTGCCACCCCCACAGGGGACTATGGCTACACCTTC
TRBV11-2	TRBD1	TRBJ1-2	.	CASSRGQGGFGYTF	TGTGCCAGCAGCCGCGGACAGGGGGGTTTTGGCTACACCTTC
TRBV6-6	.	TRBJ1-4	.	CASSYELTNEKLFF	TGTGCCAGCAGTTACGAGCTAACTAATGAAAAACTGTTTTTT
TRBV5-1	.	TRBJ1-3	.	CASSLGQSSGNTIYF	TGCGCCAGCAGCTTGGGACAGTCCTCTGGAAACACCATATATTTT